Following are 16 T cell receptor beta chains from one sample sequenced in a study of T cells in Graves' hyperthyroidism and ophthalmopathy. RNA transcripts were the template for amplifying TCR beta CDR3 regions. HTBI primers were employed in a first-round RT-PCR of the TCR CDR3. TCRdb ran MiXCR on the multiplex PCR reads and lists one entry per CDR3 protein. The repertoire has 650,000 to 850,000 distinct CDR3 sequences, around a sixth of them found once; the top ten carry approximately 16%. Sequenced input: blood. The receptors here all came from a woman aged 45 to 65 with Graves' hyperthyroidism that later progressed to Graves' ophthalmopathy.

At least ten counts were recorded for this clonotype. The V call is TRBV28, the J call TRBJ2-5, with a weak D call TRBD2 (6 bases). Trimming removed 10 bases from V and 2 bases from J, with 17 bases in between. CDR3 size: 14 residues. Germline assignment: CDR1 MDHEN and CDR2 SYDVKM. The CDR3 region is CATQLGGSQETQYF. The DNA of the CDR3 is TGTGCCACACAATTGGGGGGATCACAAGAGACCCAGTACTTC.

The CDR3 loop reads CASRMVRSNQPQHF. As DNA, the CDR3 is TGTGCCAGCAGGATGGTGCGGAGCAATCAGCCCCAGCATTTT. The chain couples TRBV2 to TRBJ1-5; D unclear. This CDR3 is built from 14 residues. CDR1 and CDR2 (germline): SNHLY, FYNNEI. The germline V and J ends were trimmed by 6 bases and 1 base, with 10 bases remaining between them. Complete variable domain (other parts from reference TRBV2 and TRBJ1-5): EPEVTQTPSHQVTQMGQEVILRCVPISNHLYFYWYRQILGQKVEFLVSFYNNEISEKSEIFDDQFSVERPDGSNFTLKIRSTKLEDSAMYFCASRMVRSNQPQHFGDGTRLSIL.

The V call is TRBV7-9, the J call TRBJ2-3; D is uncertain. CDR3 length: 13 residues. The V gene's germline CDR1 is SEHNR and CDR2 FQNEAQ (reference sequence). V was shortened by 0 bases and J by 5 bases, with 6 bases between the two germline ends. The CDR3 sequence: CASSLAWIDTQYF. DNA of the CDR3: TGTGCCAGCAGCTTAGCGTGGATAGATACGCAGTATTTT. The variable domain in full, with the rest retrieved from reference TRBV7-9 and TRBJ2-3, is DTGVSQNPRHKITKRGQNVTFRCDPISEHNRLYWYRQTLGQGPEFLTYFQNEAQLEKSRLLSDRFSAERPKGSFSTLEIQRTEQGDSAMYLCASSLAWIDTQYFGPGTRLTVL.

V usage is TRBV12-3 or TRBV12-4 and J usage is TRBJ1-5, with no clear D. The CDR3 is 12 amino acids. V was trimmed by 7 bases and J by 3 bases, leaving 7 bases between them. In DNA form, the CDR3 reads TGTGCCAGCACCTCAACCAATCAGCCCCAGCATTTT. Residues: CASTSTNQPQHF.

CDR3 coding DNA: TGTGCCTGGAGGCCAGACTCTGGAAACACCATATATTTT. It codes for CAWRPDSGNTIYF. The chain has TRBV30 and TRBJ1-3; D uncertain. The CDR3 is 13 amino acids. The V gene lost 3 bases and the J gene lost 0 bases, with 6 bases spanning the gap. Germline loops: CDR1 GTSNPN, CDR2 SVGIG (reference sequence).

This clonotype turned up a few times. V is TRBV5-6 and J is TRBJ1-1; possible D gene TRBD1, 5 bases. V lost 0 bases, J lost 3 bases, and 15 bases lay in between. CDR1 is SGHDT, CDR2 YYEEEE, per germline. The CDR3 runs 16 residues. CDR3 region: CASSLEFGGGDTEAFF. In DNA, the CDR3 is TGTGCCAGCAGCTTGGAGTTCGGGGGTGGGGACACTGAAGCTTTCTTT.

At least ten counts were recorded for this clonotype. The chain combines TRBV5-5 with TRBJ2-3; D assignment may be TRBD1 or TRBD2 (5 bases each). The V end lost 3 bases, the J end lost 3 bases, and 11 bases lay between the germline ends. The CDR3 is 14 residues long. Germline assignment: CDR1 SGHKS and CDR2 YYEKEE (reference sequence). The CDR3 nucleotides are TGTGCCAGCAGCTCAGAGGGGTTGACAGATACGCAGTATTTT. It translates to CASSSEGLTDTQYF. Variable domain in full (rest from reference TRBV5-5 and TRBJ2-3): DAGVTQSPTHLIKTRGQQVTLRCSPISGHKSVSWYQQVLGQGPQFIFQYYEKEERGRGNFPDRFSARQFPNYSSELNVNALLLGDSALYLCASSSEGLTDTQYFGPGTRLTVL.

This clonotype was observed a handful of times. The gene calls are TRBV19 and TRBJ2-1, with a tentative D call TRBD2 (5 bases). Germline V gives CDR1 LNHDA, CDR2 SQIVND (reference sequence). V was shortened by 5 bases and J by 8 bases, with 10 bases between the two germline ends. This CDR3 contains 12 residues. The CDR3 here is CASSHPGYEQFF. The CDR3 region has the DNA TGTGCCAGTAGTCACCCGGGGTATGAGCAGTTCTTC.

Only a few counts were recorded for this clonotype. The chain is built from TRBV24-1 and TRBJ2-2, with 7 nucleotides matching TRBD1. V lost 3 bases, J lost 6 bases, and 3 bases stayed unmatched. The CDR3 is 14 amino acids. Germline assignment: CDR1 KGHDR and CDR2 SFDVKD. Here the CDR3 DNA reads TGTGCCACCAGTGATGACAGGGCCGCCGGGGAGCTGTTTTTT. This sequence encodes CATSDDRAAGELFF.

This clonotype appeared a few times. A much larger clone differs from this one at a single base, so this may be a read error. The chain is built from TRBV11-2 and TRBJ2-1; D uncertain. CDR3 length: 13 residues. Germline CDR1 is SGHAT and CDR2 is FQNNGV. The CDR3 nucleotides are TGTGCCAGCAGCTTACTCCGCTACAATGAGCAGCTCTTC. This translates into CASSLLRYNEQLF.

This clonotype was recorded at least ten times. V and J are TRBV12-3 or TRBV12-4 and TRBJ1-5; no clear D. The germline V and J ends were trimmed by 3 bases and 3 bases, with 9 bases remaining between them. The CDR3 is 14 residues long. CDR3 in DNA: TGTGCCAGCAGTTTCGGGCAACCCAATCAGCCCCAGCATTTT. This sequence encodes CASSFGQPNQPQHF.

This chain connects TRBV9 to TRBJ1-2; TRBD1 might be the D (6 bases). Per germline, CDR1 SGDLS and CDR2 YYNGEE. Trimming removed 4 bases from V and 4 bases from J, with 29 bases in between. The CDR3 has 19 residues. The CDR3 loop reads CASSSQGGGARYLLYGYTF. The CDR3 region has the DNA TGTGCCAGCAGCTCTCAAGGGGGGGGGGCCCGCTACCTTCTCTATGGCTACACCTTC.

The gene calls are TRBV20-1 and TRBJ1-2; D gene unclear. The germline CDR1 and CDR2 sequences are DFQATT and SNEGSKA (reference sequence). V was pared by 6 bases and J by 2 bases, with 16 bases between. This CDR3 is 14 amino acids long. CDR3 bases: TGCAGTGCGGTTACAATAGCTCGAAACTATGGCTACACCTTC. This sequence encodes CSAVTIARNYGYTF.

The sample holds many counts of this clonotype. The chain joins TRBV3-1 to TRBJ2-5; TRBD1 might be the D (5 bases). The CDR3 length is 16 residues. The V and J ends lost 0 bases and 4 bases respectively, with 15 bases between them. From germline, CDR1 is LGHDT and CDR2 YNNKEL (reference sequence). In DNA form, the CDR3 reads TGTGCCAGCAGCCAAGACCACAGGAGCCCCAGAGAGACCCAGTACTTC. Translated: CASSQDHRSPRETQYF.

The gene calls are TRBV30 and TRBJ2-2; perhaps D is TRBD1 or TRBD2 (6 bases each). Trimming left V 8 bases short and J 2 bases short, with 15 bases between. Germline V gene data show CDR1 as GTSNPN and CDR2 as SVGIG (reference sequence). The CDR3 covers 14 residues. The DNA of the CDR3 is TGTGCCGGAGGTGGGGGGCCTAACACCGGGGAGCTGTTTTTT. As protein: CAGGGGPNTGELFF.

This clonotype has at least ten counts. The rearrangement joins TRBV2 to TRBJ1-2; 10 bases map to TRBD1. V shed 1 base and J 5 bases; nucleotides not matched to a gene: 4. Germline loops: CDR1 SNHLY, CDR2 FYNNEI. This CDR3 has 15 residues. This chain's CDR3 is CASSEGTGGGYGYTF. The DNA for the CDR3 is TGTGCCAGCAGTGAAGGGACAGGGGGTGGTTATGGCTACACCTTC. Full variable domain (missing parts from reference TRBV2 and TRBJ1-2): EPEVTQTPSHQVTQMGQEVILRCVPISNHLYFYWYRQILGQKVEFLVSFYNNEISEKSEIFDDQFSVERPDGSNFTLKIRSTKLEDSAMYFCASSEGTGGGYGYTFGSGTRLTVV.